One T cell receptor beta chain is described in this entry. Researchers ran the PCR with 60 Vbeta and 13 Jbeta primers. The repertoire was sequenced with immunoSEQ multiplex PCR; TCRdb's copy has only in-frame clones and lacks some. The table records around 140,000 clones, 60% to 85% of them present only once. J lost 2 bases, V lost 0 bases, and 7 bases had no gene match. This CDR3 has 19 amino acids. Germline assignment: CDR1 LNHNV and CDR2 YYDKDF (reference sequence). The entry originates in a study of cytomegalovirus exposure and HLA in healthy donors. The chain joins TRBV15 to TRBJ2-7; 16 positions agree with TRBD2. The sample consisted of PBMCs. This receptor was obtained from a female donor in good health and CMV-seropositive. In DNA, the CDR3 is TGTGCCACCAGCAGAGATTTAGGGACTAGCGGGAGGGCCGCCTACGAGCAGTACTTC. Amino acids: CATSRDLGTSGRAAYEQYF.